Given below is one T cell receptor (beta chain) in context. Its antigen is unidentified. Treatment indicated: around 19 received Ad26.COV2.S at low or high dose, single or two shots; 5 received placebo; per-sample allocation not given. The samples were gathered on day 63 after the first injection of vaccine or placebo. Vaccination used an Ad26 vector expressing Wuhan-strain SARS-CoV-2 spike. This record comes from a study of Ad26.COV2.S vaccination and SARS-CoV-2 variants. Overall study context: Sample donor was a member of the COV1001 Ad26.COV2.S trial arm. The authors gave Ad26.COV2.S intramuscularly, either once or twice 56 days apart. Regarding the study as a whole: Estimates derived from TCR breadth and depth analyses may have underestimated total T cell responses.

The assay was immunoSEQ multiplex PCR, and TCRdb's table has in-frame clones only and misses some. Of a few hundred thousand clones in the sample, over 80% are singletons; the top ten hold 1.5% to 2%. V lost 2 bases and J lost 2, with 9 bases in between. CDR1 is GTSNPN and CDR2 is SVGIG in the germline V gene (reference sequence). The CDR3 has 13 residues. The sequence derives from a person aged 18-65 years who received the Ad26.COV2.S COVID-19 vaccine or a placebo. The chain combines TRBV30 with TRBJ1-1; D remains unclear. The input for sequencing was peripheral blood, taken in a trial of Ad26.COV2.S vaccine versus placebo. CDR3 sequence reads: CAWSQQPNTEAFF. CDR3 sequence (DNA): TGTGCCTGGAGTCAACAGCCCAACACTGAAGCTTTCTTT.